What follows are 25 T cell receptor beta chains derived from one specimen sequenced in a study of identical twins. TCRdb reprocessed the 5' RACE reads via MiXCR and lists one record per CDR3 protein. Among roughly 1,500,000 distinct CDR3 sequences, less than 35% were seen once, and the ten largest hold about 0.25%. The sample comprised cord blood. The receptors shown here come from a newborn girl in good health.

This sequence joins TRBV6-1 and TRBJ2-1, with 11 bases matching TRBD2. The length of the CDR3 is 17 residues. The germline CDR1 and CDR2 sequences are MNHNS and SASEGT. Trimming removed 2 bases from V and 9 bases from J; junction bases left unmatched: 12. The CDR3 loop reads CASSEKRTSGLYGEQFF. CDR3 DNA sequence: TGTGCCAGCAGTGAAAAAAGGACTAGCGGGCTTTACGGTGAGCAGTTCTTC.

This clonotype has a count of ten or more. The chain employs TRBV29-1 and TRBJ2-5; D might be TRBD2 (5 bases). There are 14 residues in the CDR3. Germline V lookup: CDR1 SQVTM, CDR2 ANQGSEA. Trimming pared 6 bases from V and 2 bases from J, leaving 16 bases between. CDR3 protein: CSVKRLASQETQYF. CDR3 nucleotides: TGCAGCGTCAAACGCCTAGCATCACAAGAGACCCAGTACTTC.

This clonotype was counted a few times. The chain combines TRBV6-5 with TRBJ1-6; possible D gene TRBD1, 6 bases. Germline V gene sequence: CDR1 MNHEY, CDR2 SVGAGI. V shed 7 bases and J shed 5 bases, with 15 bases lying between them. CDR3 size: 15 residues. CDR3 sequence reads: CASTLYRGDNSPLHF. The DNA for the CDR3 is TGTGCCAGCACCCTCTATAGGGGGGATAATTCACCCCTCCACTTT.

The J gene is TRBJ2-1, the V gene TRBV27; 7 nucleotides match TRBD2. The CDR3 has 16 amino acids. The trim removed 2 bases at V and 2 bases at J, leaving 6 bases unmatched. Germline lookup yields CDR1 MNHEY and CDR2 SMNVEV (reference sequence). The CDR3 here is CASSLTGGYTYNEQFF. The CDR3 DNA sequence: TGTGCCAGCAGTTTAACGGGAGGATACACCTACAATGAGCAGTTCTTC.

The chain is built from TRBV29-1 and TRBJ2-3, with D possibly TRBD1 on 6 matching bases. CDR1 and CDR2 from the germline V gene are SQVTM and ANQGSEA. This CDR3 is 13 amino acids long. Deletions cut 5 bases from V and 0 bases from J, with 9 bases between. The CDR3 here is CSVKGTSTDTQYF. The CDR3 coding sequence is TGCAGCGTTAAGGGGACAAGCACAGATACGCAGTATTTT.

The V gene is TRBV5-1, the J gene TRBJ2-3; D remains ambiguous. The CDR3 is made up of 13 amino acids. Looked up from germline, CDR1 is SGHRS and CDR2 is YFSETQ. The germline V and J ends were trimmed by 3 bases and 2 bases, with 7 bases remaining between them. The CDR3 DNA reads TGCGCCAGCAGCTCCAAATTCACAGATACGCAGTATTTT. Residues: CASSSKFTDTQYF.

The CDR3 protein is CASSLAWRSAFNEQYF. The CDR3 DNA is TGTGCCAGCAGCTTAGCGTGGAGGAGCGCTTTCAATGAGCAGTACTTC. V usage is TRBV7-8 and J usage is TRBJ2-5; a weak D match, TRBD2 (5 bases). V lost 0 bases and J lost 11, with 22 bases in between. The CDR3 covers 16 residues. The V gene's germline CDR1 is SGHVS and CDR2 FQNEAQ.

This clonotype has just a few counts. The chain is built from TRBV20-1 and TRBJ2-5; D gene ambiguous. The length of the CDR3 is 14 residues. Germline CDR1 and CDR2: DFQATT and SNEGSKA (reference sequence). The germline V and J ends were trimmed by 6 bases and 0 bases, with 14 bases remaining between them. The CDR3 nucleotides are TGCAGTGCCATCATCCCCCCGTACCAAGAGACCCAGTACTTC. Protein: CSAIIPPYQETQYF.

The V gene is TRBV7-9, the J gene TRBJ2-3; maybe TRBD1 (5 bases). Germline V lookup: CDR1 SEHNR, CDR2 FQNEAQ (reference sequence). Between the trimmed V and J ends, which lost 6 bases and 5 bases, there was a span of 12 bases. CDR3 length: 13 amino acids. CDR3 amino acids: CASSSVRVDTQYF. In DNA, the CDR3 is TGTGCCAGCAGTTCTGTCAGGGTAGATACGCAGTATTTT.

This clonotype appeared a single time. The chain employs TRBV7-2 and TRBJ2-7; D not certain. The closer fit of TRBJ2-5 to the DNA end suggests the J call may be wrong. The germline CDR1 and CDR2 sequences are SGHTA and FQGNSA. This CDR3 region has 13 residues. The CDR3 reads CASSLDGFGTQYF. The CDR3 nucleotides read TGTGCCAGCAGCTTAGACGGTTTTGGGACCCAGTACTTC.

The rearrangement links TRBV30 to TRBJ2-7; possible D gene TRBD1, 5 bases. Germline V lookup: CDR1 GTSNPN, CDR2 SVGIG (reference sequence). The CDR3 has 14 residues. The ends were cut back, 4 bases at V and 0 bases at J, with 13 bases in the middle. The CDR3 DNA reads TGTGCCTGGAACCAACAGGCGAGCTCCTACGAGCAGTACTTC. It codes for CAWNQQASSYEQYF.

V is TRBV2 and J is TRBJ2-2; tentative D call: TRBD1 (6 bases). CDR1 SNHLY and CDR2 FYNNEI come from the germline V gene. Trimming shortened V by 5 bases and J by 2 bases, and 21 bases separated the two germline ends. The CDR3 runs to 18 residues. The CDR3, as DNA: TGTGCCAGCAGTCCGACAGGTCCCTTGAGTTACAACACCGGGGAGCTGTTTTTT. Amino acids: CASSPTGPLSYNTGELFF.

This rearrangement joins TRBV4-1 to TRBJ1-2; D uncertain. There are 15 residues in the CDR3. Germline V CDR1 and CDR2: MGHRA, YSYEKL. Trimming left V 0 bases short and J 4 bases short, with 12 bases between. The CDR3 spells CASSQDRTEGYGYTF. The CDR3 region has the DNA TGCGCCAGCAGCCAAGATCGGACGGAGGGCTATGGCTACACCTTC.

This chain links TRBV5-1 with TRBJ2-7; 7 nucleotides align to TRBD2. CDR1 and CDR2 (germline): SGHRS, YFSETQ. J lost 0 bases, V lost 3 bases, and 9 bases had no gene match. The CDR3 loop spans 16 amino acids. The CDR3 nucleotides read TGCGCCAGCAGCTGGGGTCTAGCGGACATCTCCTACGAGCAGTACTTC. As protein: CASSWGLADISYEQYF.

The chain carries TRBV28 and TRBJ2-7, with 8 bases identical to TRBD2. The J segment lost 7 bases and the V segment lost 1 base, leaving 12 bases of the junction unmatched. The CDR3 is made up of 16 amino acids. The germline V gene encodes CDR1 MDHEN and CDR2 SYDVKM. Here the CDR3 DNA reads TGTGCCAGCAGTTTATCGGGGACTAGGGGGTTCAATGAGCAGTACTTC. Its protein product is CASSLSGTRGFNEQYF.

This clonotype has just a few counts. The V gene is TRBV15, the J gene TRBJ2-1, with 9 bases identical to TRBD2. This CDR3 is 15 amino acids long. Germline CDR1 reads LNHNV; CDR2 reads YYDKDF (reference sequence). V gave up 5 bases and J gave up 4 bases; unmatched junction bases: 6. In DNA form, the CDR3 reads TGTGCCACCAGCCCTAGCCTAGCGGGGTACAATGAGCAGTTCTTC. It encodes CATSPSLAGYNEQFF. Complete variable domain (other parts from reference TRBV15 and TRBJ2-1): DAMVIQNPRYQVTQFGKPVTLSCSQTLNHNVMYWYQQKSSQAPKLLFHYYDKDFNNEADTPDNFQSRRPNTSFCFLDIRSPGLGDTAMYLCATSPSLAGYNEQFFGPGTRLTVL.

This clonotype has a handful of counts. V and J are TRBV5-1 and TRBJ2-1; 10 bases fit TRBD2. Germline V gene sequence: CDR1 SGHRS, CDR2 YFSETQ. V was pared by 4 bases and J by 5 bases, with 3 bases of the junction left unmatched. CDR3 length: 14 residues. The CDR3 sequence: CASSPGTSDNEQFF. CDR3 bases: TGCGCCAGCAGCCCCGGGACTAGCGACAATGAGCAGTTCTTC. The entire variable domain, with the rest obtained from reference TRBV5-1 and TRBJ2-1, is as follows: KAGVTQTPRYLIKTRGQQVTLSCSPISGHRSVSWYQQTPGQGLQFLFEYFSETQRNKGNFPGRFSGRQFSNSRSEMNVSTLELGDSALYLCASSPGTSDNEQFFGPGTRLTVL.

This clonotype was picked up a small number of times. The rearrangement uses TRBV7-2 and TRBJ2-1, with 8 bases identical to TRBD2. J lost 4 bases, V lost 0 bases, and 5 bases had no gene match. This CDR3 region has 16 residues. CDR1 and CDR2 (germline): SGHTA, FQGNSA. CDR3 DNA sequence: TGTGCCAGCAGCTTAGCCGTCGGGACTAGATACAATGAGCAGTTCTTC. It is translated as CASSLAVGTRYNEQFF. Filled out from reference TRBV7-2 and TRBJ2-1, the complete variable domain reads GAGVSQSPSNKVTEKGKDVELRCDPISGHTALYWYRQSLGQGLEFLIYFQGNSAPDKSGLPSDRFSAERTGGSVSTLTIQRTQQEDSAVYLCASSLAVGTRYNEQFFGPGTRLTVL.

This clonotype occurred a few times. V gene TRBV25-1 combines with J gene TRBJ1-4; possibly TRBD1 for D (6 bases). The ends were cut back, 0 bases at V and 4 bases at J, with 9 bases in the middle. Germline-derived CDR1 and CDR2 are MGHDK and SYGVNS. The CDR3 covers 15 residues. CDR3 DNA sequence: TGTGCCAGCAGTGAATATCGGGGGCGTAATGAAAAACTGTTTTTT. Translated: CASSEYRGRNEKLFF.

The J gene is TRBJ1-1, the V gene TRBV7-2, with D maybe TRBD1 (5 bases). V was shortened by 4 bases and J by 1 base, with 16 bases between the two germline ends. There are 16 residues in the CDR3. Germline lookup yields CDR1 SGHTA and CDR2 FQGNSA. CDR3 amino acids: CASSSESGRGNTEAFF. The CDR3 nucleotides read TGTGCCAGCAGCTCTGAGAGTGGGAGGGGGAACACTGAAGCTTTCTTT.

This clonotype has just one count. V usage is TRBV5-1 and J usage is TRBJ1-1; 7 positions agree with TRBD1. CDR3 size: 17 residues. Looked up from germline, CDR1 is SGHRS and CDR2 is YFSETQ. Losses at the gene ends were 0 bases for V and 0 bases for J; bases not matched to a gene: 8. The CDR3 loop reads CASSLAGTVHLNTEAFF. In DNA, the CDR3 is TGCGCCAGCAGCTTGGCCGGGACAGTCCACTTGAACACTGAAGCTTTCTTT.

This clonotype came up a few times. The V gene is TRBV20-1, the J gene TRBJ2-5, with D perhaps TRBD2 (7 bases). Germline V CDR1 and CDR2: DFQATT, SNEGSKA (reference sequence). The CDR3 is 15 amino acids. V was trimmed by 1 base and J by 1 base, leaving 13 bases between them. The CDR3, as DNA: TGCAGTGCTAGAGTAGGGGGGGCACTCCAAGAGACCCAGTACTTC. Translated: CSARVGGALQETQYF.

The chain joins TRBV5-1 to TRBJ2-7; 10 bases align to TRBD1. The germline V gene encodes CDR1 SGHRS and CDR2 YFSETQ. V was pared by 0 bases and J by 6 bases, with 3 bases of the junction left unmatched. The CDR3 contains 14 residues. CDR3 loop: CASSLGGTGAEQYF. The CDR3, as DNA: TGCGCCAGCAGCTTGGGGGGGACAGGGGCCGAGCAGTACTTC.

The chain has TRBV27 and TRBJ1-4; 9 bases map to TRBD1. The germline gives CDR1 MNHEY, CDR2 SMNVEV (reference sequence). The trim removed 5 bases at V and 5 bases at J, leaving 6 bases unmatched. The CDR3 is 15 amino acids. The CDR3 DNA reads as TGTGCCAGCAGTATCACAGGGGGCCCAAATGAAAAACTGTTTTTT. It yields the protein CASSITGGPNEKLFF.

This clonotype was detected only a few times. This rearrangement joins TRBV7-9 to TRBJ2-1, with D possibly TRBD2 on 5 matching bases. The V gene lost 5 bases and the J gene lost 3 bases, with 11 bases spanning the gap. There are 14 residues in the CDR3. The V gene's germline CDR1 is SEHNR and CDR2 FQNEAQ (reference sequence). As DNA, the CDR3 is TGTGCCAGCAGCCGCCCTAGCCTCTACAATGAGCAGTTCTTC. Residues: CASSRPSLYNEQFF.